This TCR beta chain was profiled in a study of tumor-infiltrating lymphocytes in primary liver carcinoma. The CDR3 extends over 17 amino acids. The germline V gene encodes CDR1 MGHRA and CDR2 YSYEKL. Blood RNA came from unsorted whole blood; germline DNA was also extracted. Worth noting for this clonotype: One end of the junction does not line up with germline, which may come from a read error.

TCR beta cDNA was made from 400 to 500 ng total RNA with a constant-region primer. Libraries of TCR beta came from three nested multiplex PCR rounds with slightly modified ARM-PCR. Forward primers for TRBV1-TRBV30 and a C-beta reverse primer served the first two PCR rounds, at around 9 cycles each. MiXCR, run by TCRdb on the multiplex PCR reads, gives a single entry per CDR3 protein. Here the sample spans about 350,000 distinct CDR3 sequences, around three fifths being singletons. The sequencing sample was made of peripheral blood. J is TRBJ2-6 and V is TRBV4-1; TRBD1 agrees at 7 bases. The TCR was taken from a man aged 40-49 years with primary liver carcinoma and hepatitis B virus infection. The CDR3 DNA is TGCTCCAGCAGCCAACGAAGGACAGGCTCTGGGGCCAGCGTCCTGACTTTC. It translates to CSSSQRRTGSGASVLTF.